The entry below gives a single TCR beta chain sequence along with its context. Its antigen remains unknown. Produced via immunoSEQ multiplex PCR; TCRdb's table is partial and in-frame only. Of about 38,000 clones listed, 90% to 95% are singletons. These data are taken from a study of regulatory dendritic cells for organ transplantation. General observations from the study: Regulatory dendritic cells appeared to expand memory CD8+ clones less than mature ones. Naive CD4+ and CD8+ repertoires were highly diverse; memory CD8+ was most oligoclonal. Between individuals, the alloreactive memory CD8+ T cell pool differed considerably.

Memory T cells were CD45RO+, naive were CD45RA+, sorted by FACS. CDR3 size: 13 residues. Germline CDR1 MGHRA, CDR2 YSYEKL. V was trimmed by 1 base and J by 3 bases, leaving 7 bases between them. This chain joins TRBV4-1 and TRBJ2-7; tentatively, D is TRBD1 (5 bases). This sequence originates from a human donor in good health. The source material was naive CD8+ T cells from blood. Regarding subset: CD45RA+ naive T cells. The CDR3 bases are TGCGCCAGCAGCCAAGTTGACAGCTACGAGCAGTACTTC. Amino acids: CASSQVDSYEQYF.